The 15 T cell receptor beta chains listed next were all sequenced from one sample in a study of blood T cell repertoires in COVID-19. This table comes from immunoSEQ multiplex PCR, and its TCRdb copy is limited to in-frame clones, with some not included. The sample lists 160,000 or so clones; around 74% were seen once. Sequences were obtained from peripheral blood. The receptors come from a woman in her sixties or seventies with COVID-19, enrolled during active disease.

This clone was seen just once. V is TRBV24-1 and J is TRBJ2-1; 9 bases align to TRBD2. Trimming removed 6 bases from V and 6 bases from J; junction bases left unmatched: 5. CDR3 size: 14 residues. Germline CDR1 is KGHDR and CDR2 is SFDVKD. CDR3 protein: CATSKTSGLNEQFF. In DNA, the CDR3 is TGTGCCACCAGTAAAACTAGCGGGCTCAATGAGCAGTTCTTC.

The chain is built from TRBV13 and TRBJ2-7, with TRBD2 matching over 14 bases. This CDR3 has 21 amino acids. V lost 2 bases, J lost 2 bases, and 17 bases stayed unmatched. Germline V lookup: CDR1 PRHDT, CDR2 FYEKMQ (reference sequence). CDR3 DNA sequence: TGTGCCAGCAGCTTATGGGGCCCGGGGACTAGCGGGAGATCTGGGGCCTACGAGCAGTACTTC. Translated, it gives CASSLWGPGTSGRSGAYEQYF.

The CDR3, as DNA: TGTGCCTGGACCCGGGGCTGGACAGGCGATCCCTCCAATAAGACCCAGTACTTC. Translated: CAWTRGWTGDPSNKTQYF. The genes are TRBV30 and TRBJ2-5; 7 bases agree with TRBD1. Germline-derived CDR1 and CDR2 are GTSNPN and SVGIG (reference sequence). Trimming took 4 bases from V and 6 from J; bases not matched to a gene: 23. The CDR3 length is 18 residues. Full variable domain (outside the CDR3, taken from reference TRBV30 and TRBJ2-5): SQTIHQWPATLVQPVGSPLSLECTVEGTSNPNLYWYRQAAGRGLQLLFYSVGIGQISSEVPQNLSASRPQDRQFILSSKKLLLSDSGFYLCAWTRGWTGDPSNKTQYFGPGTRLLVL.

The chain has TRBV5-4 and TRBJ1-2, with D possibly matching TRBD1 (5 bases). The V and J ends lost 0 bases and 2 bases respectively, with 11 bases between them. CDR1 and CDR2 from the germline V gene are SGHNT and YYREEE (reference sequence). This CDR3 is 15 amino acids long. Here the CDR3 reads CASSLGQLLNYGYTF. In nucleotides, the CDR3 is TGTGCCAGCAGCTTGGGACAGTTGTTAAACTATGGCTACACCTTC.

This chain connects TRBV6-5 to TRBJ1-2; TRBD1 matches 7 bases. Unmatched junction bases numbered 2, after V lost 2 bases and J lost 5 bases. The germline gives CDR1 MNHEY, CDR2 SVGAGI. This CDR3 comprises 13 residues. CDR3: CASSYGRGYGYTF. For the CDR3, the DNA is TGTGCCAGCAGTTACGGCAGGGGGTATGGCTACACCTTC.

The chain is built from TRBV4-1 and TRBJ2-1; 12 nucleotides agree with TRBD2. Trimming removed 1 base from V and 4 bases from J; junction bases left unmatched: 2. Germline V gives CDR1 MGHRA, CDR2 YSYEKL. The CDR3 sequence is 16 residues long. The DNA for the CDR3 is TGCGCCAGCAGCCAAGTCACTAGCGGGGGGTACAATGAGCAGTTCTTC. Translating it yields CASSQVTSGGYNEQFF.

This chain joins TRBV9 and TRBJ1-4; the match to TRBD1 covers 9 bases. The junction had 11 bases not matched to a gene; V was cut back by 3 bases and J by 8 bases. CDR1 SGDLS and CDR2 YYNGEE come from the germline V gene. The CDR3 is made up of 16 amino acids. CDR3 nucleotides: TGTGCCAGCAGCGCGGAAAACAGGGGGCTAAACGAAAAACTGTTTTTT. Translating gives CASSAENRGLNEKLFF.

This chain links TRBV7-9 with TRBJ2-5; perhaps TRBD1 as D (6 bases). Trimming left V 1 base short and J 2 bases short, with 8 bases between. Germline loops: CDR1 SEHNR, CDR2 FQNEAQ (reference sequence). This CDR3 comprises 14 residues. The CDR3 here is CASSLGTEQETQYF. CDR3 coding DNA: TGTGCCAGCAGCTTAGGGACAGAGCAAGAGACCCAGTACTTC.

The chain joins TRBV5-1 to TRBJ1-1; 9 nucleotides match TRBD1. V shed 1 base and J 3 bases; nucleotides not matched to a gene: 7. The germline V gene has CDR1 SGHRS and CDR2 YFSETQ. This CDR3 is built from 16 residues. This CDR3 is CASSLSGQGPHTEAFF. CDR3 DNA sequence: TGCGCCAGCAGCTTGTCGGGACAGGGACCCCACACTGAAGCTTTCTTT.

This chain links TRBV5-1 with TRBJ1-3, with unresolved D. V lost 3 bases to trimming and J lost 6 bases, with 16 bases between them. This CDR3 region has 15 residues. Germline-derived CDR1 and CDR2 are SGHRS and YFSETQ. The CDR3 region has the DNA TGCGCCAGCAGCTACTCTTCCCCGGGATCAAACACCATATATTTT. Its protein product is CASSYSSPGSNTIYF.

This clone has just a few counts. The chain joins TRBV10-3 to TRBJ2-2; 12 bases are a match to TRBD2. CDR3 length: 16 amino acids. Germline V gene lookup returns CDR1 ENHRY and CDR2 SYGVKD. The trim removed 6 bases at V and 6 bases at J, leaving 8 bases unmatched. The CDR3 protein is CAIRVGTSGRAGELFF. CDR3 DNA sequence: TGTGCCATCAGGGTCGGGACTAGCGGGCGCGCCGGGGAGCTGTTTTTT.

The V and J genes are TRBV2 and TRBJ1-6; D possibly corresponds to TRBD1 (5 bases). Germline V gene data show CDR1 as SNHLY and CDR2 as FYNNEI. The V and J ends lost 4 bases and 7 bases respectively, with 14 bases between them. The CDR3 length is 15 residues. CDR3 amino acids: CASSAAGTINSPLHF. The CDR3, as DNA: TGTGCCAGCAGTGCGGCAGGGACTATCAATTCACCCCTCCACTTT.

This clone was counted a single time. The chain links TRBV9 to TRBJ2-3; 14 bases map to TRBD2. The length of the CDR3 is 17 residues. Germline V gives CDR1 SGDLS, CDR2 YYNGEE. V was pared by 2 bases and J by 3 bases, with 5 bases of the junction left unmatched. The DNA for the CDR3 is TGTGCCAGCAGCGTGGGGACTAGCGGGAGAAGGACAGATACGCAGTATTTT. Its translation is CASSVGTSGRRTDTQYF.

The gene calls are TRBV9 and TRBJ2-1, with a possible D match to TRBD2 (5 bases). The V end lost 3 bases, the J end lost 8 bases, and 6 bases lay between the germline ends. The CDR3 is 11 amino acids. CDR1 is SGDLS and CDR2 is YYNGEE in the germline V gene. Written as DNA, the CDR3 is TGTGCCAGCAGCGCGCGGGATGAGCAGTTCTTC. Its translation is CASSARDEQFF.

V and J are TRBV6-5 and TRBJ1-1; TRBD1 aligns across 8 bases. Germline values: CDR1 MNHEY, CDR2 SVGAGI. This CDR3 contains 14 residues. V was clipped by 6 bases and J by 1 base; unmatched bases: 4. The CDR3: CASRDREKNTEAFF. The DNA of the CDR3 is TGTGCCAGCAGGGACAGGGAAAAGAACACTGAAGCTTTCTTT.